Listed below are T cell receptor beta chains from one sample, sequenced in a study of T cells after yellow fever vaccination. TCRdb reprocessed the 5' RACE reads with MiXCR, giving one entry per CDR3 protein. The data hold a few hundred thousand distinct CDR3 sequences, with 8.5% to 10% observed a single time. The specimen comprised CD4+ T cells sorted from PBMCs, sampled 5 days after the yellow fever booster vaccination. These TCRs come from a man younger than 35 who received the YFV17D yellow fever vaccine. Each CDR3 is given with its conserved first and last residue. Fields, in order: clone size, V gene, J gene, D gene, CDR3 protein, CDR3 DNA. A D gene is named only where the DNA matches it firmly. Expanded clones are given a class, and other clones once, few, many or no size at all.

>NA|TRBV5-6|TRBJ2-3|TRBD2
CASSLPVERGWGTQYF
TGTGCCAGCAGCTTGCCGGTGGAGCGGGGGTGGGGTACGCAGTATTTT
>NA|TRBV5-4|TRBJ2-3|TRBD2
CASRTGGLAGGLGTDTQYF
TGTGCCAGCAGGACTGGGGGCCTAGCGGGGGGGCTCGGCACAGATACGCAGTATTTT
>NA|TRBV5-6|TRBJ2-3|NA
CASSPGTGLTQYF
TGTGCCAGCAGCCCCGGTACCGGGCTTACGCAGTATTTT
>NA|TRBV6-5|TRBJ2-2|NA
CASIPLGRPNTGELFF
TGTGCCAGCATTCCCCTTGGAAGGCCGAACACCGGGGAGCTGTTTTTT
>few|TRBV14|TRBJ1-1|NA
CASSQVLYTEAFF
TGTGCCAGCAGCCAAGTCCTGTACACTGAAGCTTTCTTT
>many|TRBV5-6|TRBJ2-7|TRBD1
CASSYRGVDEQYF
TGTGCCAGCAGCTACAGGGGCGTGGACGAGCAGTACTTC
>many|TRBV4-1|TRBJ2-1|NA
CASSQVDLISYNEQFF
TGCGCCAGCAGCCAAGTAGACCTCATCTCCTACAATGAGCAGTTCTTC
>few|TRBV6-2/TRBV6-3|TRBJ2-5|NA
CASSWTTNQETQYF
TGTGCCAGCAGTTGGACGACTAACCAAGAGACCCAGTACTTC
>few|TRBV20-1|TRBJ2-5|NA
CSARPLARETQYF
TGCAGTGCTCGTCCACTAGCTCGGGAGACCCAGTACTTC
>few|TRBV12-3/TRBV12-4|TRBJ2-5|TRBD2
CASRAGGGRTQYF
TGTGCCAGCAGGGCCGGGGGGGGCCGGACCCAGTACTTC
>many|TRBV6-6|TRBJ2-7|NA
CASSPQGSYEQYF
TGTGCCAGCAGTCCTCAGGGCTCCTACGAGCAGTACTTC
>few|TRBV7-9|TRBJ2-1|TRBD1
CASSQTGQGLNEQFF
TGTGCCAGCAGCCAGACGGGACAGGGACTCAATGAGCAGTTCTTC
>few|TRBV5-1|TRBJ1-2|NA
CASSLESWGGYTF
TGCGCCAGCAGCTTAGAGTCTTGGGGGGGCTACACCTTC
>many|TRBV4-2|TRBJ2-5|TRBD2
CASSPREGETQYF
TGTGCCAGCAGCCCTAGGGAGGGGGAGACCCAGTACTTC
>NA|TRBV6-2/TRBV6-3|TRBJ2-3|NA
CASALFTDTQYF
TGTGCCAGCGCCCTATTCACAGATACGCAGTATTTT
>NA|TRBV20-1|TRBJ2-7|NA
CSARDSAGFYEQYF
TGCAGTGCTAGAGATAGTGCCGGTTTCTACGAGCAGTACTTC
>many|TRBV4-3|TRBJ2-1|NA
CASSQDSNFYNEQFF
TGCGCCAGCAGCCAAGATAGTAATTTCTACAATGAGCAGTTCTTC
>many|TRBV12-3/TRBV12-4|TRBJ1-4|NA
CASSSSGRPNEKLFF
TGTGCCAGCAGTTCCTCAGGGCGCCCTAATGAAAAACTGTTTTTT
>NA|TRBV4-3|TRBJ2-1|TRBD2
CASSPGSGGARNEQFF
TGCGCCAGCAGCCCTGGTAGCGGGGGGGCCCGCAATGAGCAGTTCTTC
>NA|TRBV6-5|TRBJ1-2|NA
CASSYGAGVGNYGYTF
TGTGCCAGCAGTTACGGGGCTGGGGTGGGGAACTATGGCTACACCTTC
>NA|TRBV5-1|TRBJ2-2|TRBD1
CASSWSGTGNTGELFF
TGCGCCAGCAGCTGGTCCGGGACAGGGAACACCGGGGAGCTGTTTTTT
>NA|TRBV7-6|TRBJ2-2|NA
CASSLASRGTAQGTGELFF
TGTGCCAGCAGCTTAGCCTCTCGAGGGACGGCCCAGGGGACCGGGGAGCTGTTTTTT
>NA|TRBV7-9|TRBJ2-5|NA
CASSKDYQETQYF
TGTGCCAGCAGCAAAGACTACCAAGAGACCCAGTACTTC
>many|TRBV27|TRBJ2-2|NA
CASSLRAVTGELFF
TGTGCCAGCAGTCTAAGAGCAGTCACCGGGGAGCTGTTTTTT
>few|TRBV7-2|TRBJ1-1|NA
CASSFYTLNTEAFF
TGTGCCAGCAGCTTTTACACCTTGAACACTGAAGCTTTCTTT
>many|TRBV3-1|TRBJ1-1|NA
CASSLLAGSEAFF
TGTGCCAGCAGCCTCTTGGCAGGCAGTGAAGCTTTCTTT
>once|TRBV12-3/TRBV12-4|TRBJ2-4|NA
CASSFWGNIQYF
TGTGCCAGCAGTTTTTGGGGGAACATTCAGTACTTC
>many|TRBV5-1|TRBJ2-5|NA
CASSSYVQGGETQYF
TGCGCCAGCAGCTCCTATGTACAGGGTGGAGAGACCCAGTACTTC
>NA|TRBV6-2/TRBV6-3|TRBJ1-5|NA
CASRGRGSDSYSNQPQHF
TGTGCCAGCAGGGGCCGCGGCAGCGACTCTTATAGCAATCAGCCCCAGCATTTT
>NA|TRBV6-1|TRBJ2-3|NA
CASRFLNTDTQYF
TGTGCCAGCAGATTCTTAAACACAGATACGCAGTATTTT
>many|TRBV5-1|TRBJ2-1|TRBD2
CASSRQTSGGADEQFF
TGCGCCAGCAGCCGGCAAACTAGCGGGGGGGCAGATGAGCAGTTCTTC
>few|TRBV10-3|TRBJ2-3|NA
CATADSTDTQYF
TGTGCCACCGCGGACAGCACAGATACGCAGTATTTT
>NA|TRBV12-3/TRBV12-4|TRBJ1-2|TRBD1
CASGEGQSNYGYTF
TGTGCCAGCGGGGAGGGACAGTCTAACTATGGCTACACCTTC
>NA|TRBV5-5|TRBJ2-7|TRBD1
CASSSPGTSWDRGNEQYF
TGTGCCAGCAGCTCACCGGGGACTTCTTGGGACAGGGGCAACGAGCAGTACTTC
>NA|TRBV2|TRBJ1-6|NA
CASTGGSSYNSPLHF
TGTGCCAGCACGGGGGGAAGCTCCTATAATTCACCCCTCCACTTT
>few|TRBV4-2|TRBJ1-6|NA
CASSQGGDGNSPLHF
TGTGCCAGCAGCCAAGGGGGGGACGGTAATTCACCCCTCCACTTT
>NA|TRBV20-1|TRBJ2-5|TRBD2
CSARGGLAGGETQYF
TGCAGTGCTAGAGGGGGACTAGCGGGGGGAGAGACCCAGTACTTC
>few|TRBV20-1|TRBJ1-2|NA
CSARDLGRGNYGYTF
TGCAGTGCTAGAGATTTAGGCAGGGGTAACTATGGCTACACCTTC
>NA|TRBV19|TRBJ2-5|TRBD2
CASTSGLAGGETQYF
TGTGCCAGTACCTCGGGACTAGCGGGGGGAGAGACCCAGTACTTC
>many|TRBV4-1|TRBJ1-1|TRBD1
CASSHSRQGGTEAFF
TGCGCCAGCAGCCACAGTAGACAGGGAGGCACTGAAGCTTTCTTT
>few|TRBV20-1|TRBJ2-1|NA
CSARSFNEQFF
TGCAGTGCTAGGAGCTTCAATGAGCAGTTCTTC
>few|TRBV4-3|TRBJ2-3|NA
CASSRISAADTQYF
TGCGCCAGCAGTCGAATTAGCGCAGCAGATACGCAGTATTTT
>NA|TRBV6-2/TRBV6-3|TRBJ2-5|TRBD2
CASSQAGTSGQETQYF
TGTGCCAGCAGCCAAGCCGGGACTAGTGGGCAAGAGACCCAGTACTTC
>few|TRBV3-1|TRBJ2-2|NA
CASSQVPGSAGELFF
TGTGCCAGCAGCCAAGTCCCCGGAAGCGCCGGGGAGCTGTTTTTT
>few|TRBV19|TRBJ1-5|NA
CASSNYHRDQPQHF
TGTGCCAGTAGTAACTATCATCGCGATCAGCCCCAGCATTTT
>many|TRBV12-3/TRBV12-4|TRBJ1-3|NA
CASRPASSGNTIYF
TGTGCCAGCAGACCGGCCTCCTCTGGAAACACCATATATTTT
>NA|TRBV5-1|TRBJ1-4|NA
CASSLASQGLTKLFF
TGCGCCAGCAGCTTGGCTAGTCAGGGGCTGACAAAACTGTTTTTT
>NA|TRBV7-2|TRBJ2-3|NA
CASSSAELATDTQYF
TGTGCCAGCAGCTCAGCGGAGCTGGCAACAGATACGCAGTATTTT
>NA|TRBV2|TRBJ1-1|NA
CASSRDSTEAFF
TGTGCCAGCAGTCGGGACTCCACTGAAGCTTTCTTT
>NA|TRBV4-1|TRBJ2-7|NA
CASSQASGRPRPSYEQYF
TGCGCCAGCAGCCAAGCGTCGGGACGCCCGAGACCCTCCTACGAGCAGTACTTC
>NA|TRBV7-8|TRBJ2-7|TRBD2
CASSLERRLAESYEQYF
TGTGCCAGCAGCTTAGAGCGGCGACTAGCGGAGTCCTACGAGCAGTACTTC
>NA|TRBV20-1|TRBJ2-5|TRBD2
CSARATSGYQETQYF
TGCAGTGCTAGAGCGACTAGCGGGTACCAAGAGACCCAGTACTTC
>many|TRBV20-1|TRBJ1-6|NA
CSARSRDGPVF
TGCAGTGCTCGGAGCCGGGACGGGCCAGTCTTT
>NA|TRBV6-5|TRBJ1-2|NA
CASSAGRRNYGYTF
TGTGCCAGCAGCGCGGGACGCCGAAACTATGGCTACACCTTC
>few|TRBV18|TRBJ2-3|TRBD2
CASSPILAGAVSADTQYF
TGTGCCAGCTCACCAATACTAGCGGGGGCCGTTTCAGCAGATACGCAGTATTTT
>NA|TRBV3-1|TRBJ1-6|NA
CASSQEFSDGRSPLHF
TGTGCCAGCAGCCAAGAATTCTCGGACGGGCGTTCACCCCTCCACTTT
>few|TRBV24-1|TRBJ2-1|TRBD2
CATSDLWRGINEQFF
TGTGCCACCAGTGATTTGTGGCGGGGGATCAATGAGCAGTTCTTC
>NA|TRBV5-1|TRBJ2-5|NA
CASSHVGQETQYF
TGCGCCAGCAGCCACGTTGGCCAAGAGACCCAGTACTTC